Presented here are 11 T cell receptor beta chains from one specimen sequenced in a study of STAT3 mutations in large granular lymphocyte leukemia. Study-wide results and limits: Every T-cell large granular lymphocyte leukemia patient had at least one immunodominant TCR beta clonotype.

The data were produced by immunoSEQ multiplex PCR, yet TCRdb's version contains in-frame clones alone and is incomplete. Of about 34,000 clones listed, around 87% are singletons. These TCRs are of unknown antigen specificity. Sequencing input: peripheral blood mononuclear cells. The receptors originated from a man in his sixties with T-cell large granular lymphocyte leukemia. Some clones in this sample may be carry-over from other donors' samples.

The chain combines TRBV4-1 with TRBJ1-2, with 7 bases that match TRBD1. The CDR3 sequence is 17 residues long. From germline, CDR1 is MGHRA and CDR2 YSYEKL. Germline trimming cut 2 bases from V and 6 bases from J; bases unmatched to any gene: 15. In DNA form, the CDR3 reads TGCGCCAGCAGCCAAACCGCCAGAGCAGGGGGAGGTAATGGCTACACCTTC. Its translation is CASSQTARAGGGNGYTF.

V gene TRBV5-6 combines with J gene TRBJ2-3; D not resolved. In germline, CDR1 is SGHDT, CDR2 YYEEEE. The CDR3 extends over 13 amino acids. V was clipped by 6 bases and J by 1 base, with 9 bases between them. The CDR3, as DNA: TGTGCCAGCACCCCGTGGGGCACAGATACGCAGTATTTT. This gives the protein CASTPWGTDTQYF.

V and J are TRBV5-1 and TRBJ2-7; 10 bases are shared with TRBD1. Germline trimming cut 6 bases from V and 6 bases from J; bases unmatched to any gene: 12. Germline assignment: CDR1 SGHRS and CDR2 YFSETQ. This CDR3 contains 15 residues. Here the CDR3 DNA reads TGCGCCAGCAAGCCCCCCGGGACAGGGGAGCGCGAGCAGTACTTC. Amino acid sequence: CASKPPGTGEREQYF.

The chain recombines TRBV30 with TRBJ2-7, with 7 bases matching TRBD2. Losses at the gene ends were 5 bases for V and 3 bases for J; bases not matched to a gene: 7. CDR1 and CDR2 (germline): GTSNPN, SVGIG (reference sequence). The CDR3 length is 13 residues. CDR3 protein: CAWARGRDYEQYF. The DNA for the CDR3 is TGTGCCTGGGCTCGGGGGAGGGACTACGAGCAGTACTTC. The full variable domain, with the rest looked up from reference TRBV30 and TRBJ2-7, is SQTIHQWPATLVQPVGSPLSLECTVEGTSNPNLYWYRQAAGRGLQLLFYSVGIGQISSEVPQNLSASRPQDRQFILSSKKLLLSDSGFYLCAWARGRDYEQYFGPGTRLTVT.

The CDR3 sequence is CASSPLGKAAHSGNTIYF. CDR3 nucleotide sequence: TGTGCCAGCTCACCTCTGGGGAAGGCGGCGCACTCTGGAAACACCATATATTTT. The chain recombines TRBV18 with TRBJ1-3; D uncertain. Trimming removed 3 bases from V and 0 bases from J, with 18 bases in between. Germline loops: CDR1 KGHSH, CDR2 LQKENI. This CDR3 is 18 amino acids long.

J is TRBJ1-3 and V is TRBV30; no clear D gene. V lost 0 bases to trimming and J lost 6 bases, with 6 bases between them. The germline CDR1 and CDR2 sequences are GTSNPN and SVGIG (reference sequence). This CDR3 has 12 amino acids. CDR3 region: CAWSVSENTIYF. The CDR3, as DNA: TGTGCCTGGAGTGTGTCCGAAAACACCATATATTTT.

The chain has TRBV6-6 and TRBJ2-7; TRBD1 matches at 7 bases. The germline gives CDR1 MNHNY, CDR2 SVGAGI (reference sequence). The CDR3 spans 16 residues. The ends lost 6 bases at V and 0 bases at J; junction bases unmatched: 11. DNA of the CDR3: TGTGCCAGCAGCACCACCGGGACAGCAAGCTCCTACGAGCAGTACTTC. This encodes CASSTTGTASSYEQYF.

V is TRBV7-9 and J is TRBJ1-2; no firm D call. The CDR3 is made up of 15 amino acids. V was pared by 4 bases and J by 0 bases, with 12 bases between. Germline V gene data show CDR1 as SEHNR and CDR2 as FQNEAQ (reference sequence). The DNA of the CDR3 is TGTGCCAGCAGCTCAAACAGCGGGACTAACTATGGCTACACCTTC. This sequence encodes CASSSNSGTNYGYTF.

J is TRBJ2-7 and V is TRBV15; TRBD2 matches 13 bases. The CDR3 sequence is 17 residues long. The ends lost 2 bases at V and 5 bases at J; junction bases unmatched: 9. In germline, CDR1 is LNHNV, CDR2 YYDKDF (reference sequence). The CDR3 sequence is CATSRRLRTSGSHEQYF. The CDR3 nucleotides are TGTGCCACCAGCAGACGACTTAGGACTAGCGGGAGTCACGAGCAGTACTTC. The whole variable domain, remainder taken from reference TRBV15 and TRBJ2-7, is DAMVIQNPRYQVTQFGKPVTLSCSQTLNHNVMYWYQQKSSQAPKLLFHYYDKDFNNEADTPDNFQSRRPNTSFCFLDIRSPGLGDTAMYLCATSRRLRTSGSHEQYFGPGTRLTVT.

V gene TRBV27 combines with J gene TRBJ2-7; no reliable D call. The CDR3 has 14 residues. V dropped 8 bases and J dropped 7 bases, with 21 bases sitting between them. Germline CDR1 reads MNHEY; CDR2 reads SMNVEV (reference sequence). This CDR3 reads CASLPTGSILEQYF. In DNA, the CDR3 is TGTGCCAGCCTTCCAACCGGATCCATTTTAGAGCAGTACTTC.

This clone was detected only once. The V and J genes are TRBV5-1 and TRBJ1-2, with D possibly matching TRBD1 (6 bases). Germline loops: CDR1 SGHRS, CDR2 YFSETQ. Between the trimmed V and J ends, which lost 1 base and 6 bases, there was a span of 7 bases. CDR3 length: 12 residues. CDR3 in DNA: TGCGCCAGCAGCTTGACAGGGAATGGCTACACCTTC. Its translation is CASSLTGNGYTF.